The clone carrying this TCR beta chain has only a few counts. Its cognate antigen is unknown. They built TCR cDNA with 5'RACE template switching, a step that put in a universal primer site and UMIs. A single record per CDR3 protein comes from TCRdb applying MiXCR to the 5' RACE reads. The data contain over 150,000 distinct CDR3 sequences, about 6.2% of them singletons. This sample was taken from a study of T cells after yellow fever vaccination. This CDR3 has 16 amino acids. V gave up 6 bases and J gave up 7 bases, with 24 bases separating them. Germline V gene lookup returns CDR1 MNHNS and CDR2 SASEGT. The study's findings and limits: Secondary responses were weaker yet peaked faster, day 5 versus 15. Only a small proportion of the clonotypes turned up in both the CD4 and the CD8 compartments, likely arising from convergent recombination.

The V gene is TRBV6-1, the J gene TRBJ1-2, with D possibly matching TRBD1 (5 bases). The sequence was collected from a man younger than 35 who received the YFV17D yellow fever vaccine. The starting material was CD4+ T cells sorted from PBMCs, obtained on the day of the first yellow fever vaccination. DNA for the CDR3: TGTGCCAGCAGCAAATCCCCTAGCGGGGCTGAAATTGGCTACACCTTC. It translates to CASSKSPSGAEIGYTF.